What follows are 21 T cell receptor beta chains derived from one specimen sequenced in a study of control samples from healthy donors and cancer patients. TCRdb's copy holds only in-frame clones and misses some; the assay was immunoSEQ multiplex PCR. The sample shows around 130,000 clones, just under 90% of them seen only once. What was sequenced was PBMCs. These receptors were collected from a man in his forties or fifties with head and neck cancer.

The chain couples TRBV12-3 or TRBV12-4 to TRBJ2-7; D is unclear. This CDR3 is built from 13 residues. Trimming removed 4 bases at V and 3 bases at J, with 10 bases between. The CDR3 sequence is CASSSPTRYEQYF. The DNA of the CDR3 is TGTGCCAGCAGTTCCCCGACCCGCTACGAGCAGTACTTC.

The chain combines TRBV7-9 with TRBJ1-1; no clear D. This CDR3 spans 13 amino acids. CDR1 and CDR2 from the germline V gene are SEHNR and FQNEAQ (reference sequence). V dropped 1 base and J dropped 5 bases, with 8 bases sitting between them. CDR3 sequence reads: CASSLVGSTEAFF. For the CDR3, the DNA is TGTGCCAGCAGCTTAGTTGGGTCTACTGAAGCTTTCTTT.

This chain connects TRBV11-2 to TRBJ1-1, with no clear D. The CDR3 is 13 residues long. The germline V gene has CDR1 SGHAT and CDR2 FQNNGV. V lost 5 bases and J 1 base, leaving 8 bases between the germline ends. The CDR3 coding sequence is TGTGCCAGCAGCGTCGGGGAGAACACTGAAGCTTTCTTT. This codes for CASSVGENTEAFF.

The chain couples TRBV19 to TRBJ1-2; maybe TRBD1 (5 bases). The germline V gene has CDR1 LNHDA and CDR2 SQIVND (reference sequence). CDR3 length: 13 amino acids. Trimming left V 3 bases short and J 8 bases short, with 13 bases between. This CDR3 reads CASSIGRGRGYTF. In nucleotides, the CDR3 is TGTGCCAGTAGTATCGGAAGGGGCAGGGGCTACACCTTC.

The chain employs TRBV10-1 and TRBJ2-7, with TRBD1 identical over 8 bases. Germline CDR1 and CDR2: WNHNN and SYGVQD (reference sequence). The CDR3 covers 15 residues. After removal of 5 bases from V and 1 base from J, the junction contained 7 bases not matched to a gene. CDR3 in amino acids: CASSSGQGSSYEQYF. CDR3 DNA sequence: TGCGCCAGCAGTTCTGGACAGGGAAGTTCCTACGAGCAGTACTTC.

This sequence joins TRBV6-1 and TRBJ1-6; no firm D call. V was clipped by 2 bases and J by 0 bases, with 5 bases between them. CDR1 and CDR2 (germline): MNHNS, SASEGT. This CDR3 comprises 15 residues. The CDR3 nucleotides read TGTGCCAGCAGTGAACTTAGCTCCTATAATTCACCCCTCCACTTT. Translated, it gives CASSELSSYNSPLHF.

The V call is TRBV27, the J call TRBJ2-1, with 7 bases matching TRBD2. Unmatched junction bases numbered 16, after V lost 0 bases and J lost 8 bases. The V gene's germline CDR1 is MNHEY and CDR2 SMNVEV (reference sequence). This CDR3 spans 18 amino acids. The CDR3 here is CASSLSTIWAGVADEQFF. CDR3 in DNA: TGTGCCAGCAGTTTATCCACCATTTGGGCGGGGGTTGCCGATGAGCAGTTCTTC.

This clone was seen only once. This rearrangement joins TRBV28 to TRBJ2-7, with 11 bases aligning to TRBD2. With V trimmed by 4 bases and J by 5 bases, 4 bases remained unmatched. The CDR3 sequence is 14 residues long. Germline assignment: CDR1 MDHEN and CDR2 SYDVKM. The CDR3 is CASSSLAGVNEQYF. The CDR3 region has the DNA TGTGCCAGCAGTTCACTAGCGGGAGTAAACGAGCAGTACTTC.

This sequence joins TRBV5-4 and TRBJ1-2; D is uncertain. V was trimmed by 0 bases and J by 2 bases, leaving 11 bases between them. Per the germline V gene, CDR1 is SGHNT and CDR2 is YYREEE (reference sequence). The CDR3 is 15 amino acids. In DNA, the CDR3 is TGTGCCAGCAGCTTGGAAATGGAAGCGAACTATGGCTACACCTTC. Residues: CASSLEMEANYGYTF.

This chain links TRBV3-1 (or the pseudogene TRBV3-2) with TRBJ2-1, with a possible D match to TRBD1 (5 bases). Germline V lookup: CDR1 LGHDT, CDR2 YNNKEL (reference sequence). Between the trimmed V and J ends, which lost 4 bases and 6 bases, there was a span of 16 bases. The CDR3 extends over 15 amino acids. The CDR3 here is CASSLRLDSLNEQFF. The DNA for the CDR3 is TGTGCCAGCAGCCTTAGATTAGACAGCCTCAATGAGCAGTTCTTC.

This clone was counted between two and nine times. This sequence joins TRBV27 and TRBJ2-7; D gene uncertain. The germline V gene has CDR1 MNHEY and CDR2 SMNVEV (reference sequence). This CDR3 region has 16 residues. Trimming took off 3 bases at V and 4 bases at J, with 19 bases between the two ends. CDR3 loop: CASSFTQPSQWYEQYF. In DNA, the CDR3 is TGTGCCAGCAGTTTTACCCAGCCGAGTCAGTGGTACGAGCAGTACTTC.

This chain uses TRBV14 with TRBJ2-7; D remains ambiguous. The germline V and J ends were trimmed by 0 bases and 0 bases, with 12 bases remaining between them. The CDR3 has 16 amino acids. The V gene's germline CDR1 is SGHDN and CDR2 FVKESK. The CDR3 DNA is TGTGCCAGCAGCCAAGAAAGGCCAGTTCCCTCCTACGAGCAGTACTTC. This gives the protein CASSQERPVPSYEQYF.

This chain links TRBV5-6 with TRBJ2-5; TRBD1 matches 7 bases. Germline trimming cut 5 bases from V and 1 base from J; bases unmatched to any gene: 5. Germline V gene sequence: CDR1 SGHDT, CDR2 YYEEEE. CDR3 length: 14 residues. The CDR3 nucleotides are TGTGCCAGCAGGAACAGGGGCCTCCAAGAGACCCAGTACTTC. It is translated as CASRNRGLQETQYF.

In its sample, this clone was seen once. The CDR3 coding sequence is TGTGCCAGCAGCTTAGGGGACCCTCGTGTACCGTACTTC. Translation: CASSLGDPRVPYF. The V call is TRBV7-2, the J call TRBJ2-7; the D call may be TRBD1 or TRBD2 (5 bases each). The CDR3 consists of 13 residues. CDR1 and CDR2 (germline): SGHTA, FQGNSA. The V and J ends lost 1 base and 12 bases respectively, with 16 bases between them.

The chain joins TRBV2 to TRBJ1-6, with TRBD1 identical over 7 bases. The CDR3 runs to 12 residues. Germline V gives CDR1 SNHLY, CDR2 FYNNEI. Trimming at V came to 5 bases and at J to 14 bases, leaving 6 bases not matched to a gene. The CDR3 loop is CASSLGGLTLHF. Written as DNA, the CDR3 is TGTGCCAGCAGTCTAGGGGGCCTCACCCTCCACTTT.

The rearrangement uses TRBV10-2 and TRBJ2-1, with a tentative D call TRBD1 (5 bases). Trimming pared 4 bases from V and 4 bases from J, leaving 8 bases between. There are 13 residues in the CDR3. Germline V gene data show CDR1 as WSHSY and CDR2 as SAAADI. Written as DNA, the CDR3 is TGCGCCAGCAGTGTGACAGCTTACAATGAGCAGTTCTTC. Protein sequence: CASSVTAYNEQFF.

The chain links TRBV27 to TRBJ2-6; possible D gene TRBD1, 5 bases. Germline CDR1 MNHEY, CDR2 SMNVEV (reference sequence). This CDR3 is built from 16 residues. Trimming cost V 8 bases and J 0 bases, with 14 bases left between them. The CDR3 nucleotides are TGTGCCAGCTCTCAAGGGGCGAGCTCTGGGGCCAACGTCCTGACTTTC. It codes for CASSQGASSGANVLTF.

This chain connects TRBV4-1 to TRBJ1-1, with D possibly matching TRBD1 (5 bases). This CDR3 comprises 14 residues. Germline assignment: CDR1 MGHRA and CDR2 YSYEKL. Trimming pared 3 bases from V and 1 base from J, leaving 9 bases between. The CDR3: CASSHPDRNTEAFF. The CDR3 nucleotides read TGCGCCAGCAGCCATCCTGACAGGAACACTGAAGCTTTCTTT.

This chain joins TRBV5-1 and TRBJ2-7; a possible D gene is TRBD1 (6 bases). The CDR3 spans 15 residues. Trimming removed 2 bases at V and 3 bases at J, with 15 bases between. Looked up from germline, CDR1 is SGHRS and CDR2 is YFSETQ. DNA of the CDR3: TGCGCCAGCAGCTTTAGGACAGCCCCCCTCTACGAGCAGTACTTC. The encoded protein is CASSFRTAPLYEQYF.

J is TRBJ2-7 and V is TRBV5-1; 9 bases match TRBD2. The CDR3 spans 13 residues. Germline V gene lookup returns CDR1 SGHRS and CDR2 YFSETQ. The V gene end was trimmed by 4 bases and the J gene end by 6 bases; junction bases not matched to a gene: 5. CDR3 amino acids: CASSRGTSSEQYF. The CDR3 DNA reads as TGCGCCAGCAGCCGCGGGACTAGCTCCGAGCAGTACTTC.

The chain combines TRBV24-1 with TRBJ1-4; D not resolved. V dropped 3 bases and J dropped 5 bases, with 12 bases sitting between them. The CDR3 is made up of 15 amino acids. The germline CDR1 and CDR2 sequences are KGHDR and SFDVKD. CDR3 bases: TGTGCCACCAGTGATACCGGGAGCTTCAATGAAAAACTGTTTTTT. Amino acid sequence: CATSDTGSFNEKLFF.